This T cell receptor beta chain was sequenced for a study of T cells in Graves' hyperthyroidism and ophthalmopathy. TCR beta CDR3 region amplification was performed from RNA transcripts. The study used the HTBI primer set for a first-round RT-PCR of the TCR CDR3. TCRdb reanalysed the multiplex PCR reads using MiXCR and keeps one entry per CDR3 protein. The repertoire has about 340,000 distinct CDR3 sequences, 20% to 25% of them found once; the top ten carry about 50%. This clonotype was counted at least ten times. Its antigen remains unknown. Stable Graves' hyperthyroidism denoted no ophthalmopathy progression over 18 months. The V gene lost 6 bases and the J gene lost 3 bases, with 9 bases spanning the gap. The CDR3 is 11 residues long. Germline CDR1 and CDR2: DFQATT and SNEGSKA (reference sequence). General observations from the study: In the blood, most expanded thyroid clonotypes above 0.001 appeared as well.

The TCR comes from a woman in her forties or fifties with Graves' hyperthyroidism. Specimen: blood. The chain recombines TRBV20-1 with TRBJ2-7, with D uncertain. The CDR3 reads CSALDDYEQYF. The CDR3, as DNA: TGCAGTGCATTGGACGACTACGAGCAGTACTTC.